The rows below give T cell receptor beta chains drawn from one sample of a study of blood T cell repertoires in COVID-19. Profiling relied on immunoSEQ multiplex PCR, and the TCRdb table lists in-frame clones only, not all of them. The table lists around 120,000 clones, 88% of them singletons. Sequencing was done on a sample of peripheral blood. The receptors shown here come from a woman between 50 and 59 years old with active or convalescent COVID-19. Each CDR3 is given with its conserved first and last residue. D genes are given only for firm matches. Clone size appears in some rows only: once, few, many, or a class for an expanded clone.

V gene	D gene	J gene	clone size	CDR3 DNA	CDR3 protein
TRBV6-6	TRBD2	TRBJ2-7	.	TGTGCCAGCAGCCCCCCCGGACTAGCGGGAGGGAACGAGCAGTACTTC	CASSPPGLAGGNEQYF
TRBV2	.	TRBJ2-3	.	TGTGCCAGCAGCGAATTAGGGGGACGGGCAGATACGCAGTATTTT	CASSELGGRADTQYF
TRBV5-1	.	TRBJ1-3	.	TGCGCCAGCAGCTACGACGGGGGGGACACCATATATTTT	CASSYDGGDTIYF
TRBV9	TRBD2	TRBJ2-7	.	TGTGCCAGCAGCGTAGGAGCGGGAGGGTACGAGCAGTACTTC	CASSVGAGGYEQYF
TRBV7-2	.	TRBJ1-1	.	TGTGCCAGCAGTCCCGGTGGGAACACTGAAGCTTTCTTT	CASSPGGNTEAFF
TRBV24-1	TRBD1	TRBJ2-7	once	TGTGCCACCAGTGATCCCCGGACAGGGCTCTACGAGCAGTACTTC	CATSDPRTGLYEQYF
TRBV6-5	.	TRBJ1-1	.	TGTGCCAGCAGGAAGGCGGGGCTGGGCACTGAAGCTTTCTTT	CASRKAGLGTEAFF
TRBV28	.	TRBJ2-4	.	TGTGCCAGCAGTACCAGGGCCTTAGCCAAAAACATTCAGTACTTC	CASSTRALAKNIQYF
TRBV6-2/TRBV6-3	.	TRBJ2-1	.	TGTGCCAGCAGTTACGGCAGGCACAATGAGCAGTTCTTC	CASSYGRHNEQFF
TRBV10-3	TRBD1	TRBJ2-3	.	TGTGCCATCAGTGAGGGACCGGGACAGGGGGCGAGGGCCGGGGACACGCAGTATTTT	CAISEGPGQGARAGDTQYF
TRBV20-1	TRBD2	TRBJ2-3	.	TGCAGTGCTAGTCTGGGACTAGCGGGAGATACGCAGTATTTT	CSASLGLAGDTQYF
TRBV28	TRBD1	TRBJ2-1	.	TGTGCCAGCAGCCGGGGGTGGCAGGGGGCGCTTAGCGAGCAGTTCTTC	CASSRGWQGALSEQFF
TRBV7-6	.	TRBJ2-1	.	TGTGCCAGCAGCTTAGAGGCGGCGGGACGGAGGATTCGGGACCACAATGAGCAGTTCTTC	CASSLEAAGRRIRDHNEQFF
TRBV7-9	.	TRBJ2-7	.	TGTGCCAGCAGATCGACTAACTACGAGCAGTACTTC	CASRSTNYEQYF
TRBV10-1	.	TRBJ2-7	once	TGCGCCAGCATTATTCCTGTCCACGAGCAGTACTTC	CASIIPVHEQYF
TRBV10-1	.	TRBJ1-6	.	TGCGCCAGCAGAACTCCGATGAACCTTAATTCACCCCTCCACTTT	CASRTPMNLNSPLHF
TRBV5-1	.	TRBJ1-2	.	TGCGCCAGCAGCTTGACAGACTATGGCTACACCTTC	CASSLTDYGYTF
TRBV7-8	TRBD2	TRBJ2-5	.	TGTGCCAGCAGCTTAGCCCCGGGGGGTGGCGAAAAGACCCAGTACTTC	CASSLAPGGGEKTQYF
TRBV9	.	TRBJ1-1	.	TGTGCCAGCAGCGCGGCCCCCTCGGAGGGCGCTGAAGCTTTCTTT	CASSAAPSEGAEAFF
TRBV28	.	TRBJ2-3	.	TGTGCCCATGGGGGGATCACAGATACGCAGTATTTT	CAHGGITDTQYF
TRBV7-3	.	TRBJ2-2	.	TGTGCCAGCAGCTCTAACTTTAACACCGGGGAGCTGTTTTTT	CASSSNFNTGELFF
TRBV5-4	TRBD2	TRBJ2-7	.	TGTGCCAGCAGCCCGATGACTAGCGGGCCCTACGAGCAGTACTTC	CASSPMTSGPYEQYF
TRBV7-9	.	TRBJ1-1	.	TGTGCCAGCAGCTTAGACGGCAGGATGAACACTGAAGCTTTCTTT	CASSLDGRMNTEAFF
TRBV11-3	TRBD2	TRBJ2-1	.	TGTGCCAGCAGCGCCCGACTAGCGGAGGATCAGTTCTTC	CASSARLAEDQFF
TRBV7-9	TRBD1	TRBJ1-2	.	TGTGCCAGCAGCCAGGGACAGGGACAAGATAACTATGGCTACACCTTC	CASSQGQGQDNYGYTF
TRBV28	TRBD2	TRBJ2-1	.	TGTGCCAGCACGTCTGGATGGGAGGGGAACAATGAGCAGTTCTTC	CASTSGWEGNNEQFF
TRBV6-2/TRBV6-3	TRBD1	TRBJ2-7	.	TGTGCCAGCAGTTACTCGGGGACAGACTACGAGCAGTACTTC	CASSYSGTDYEQYF
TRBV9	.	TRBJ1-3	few	TGTGCCAGCAGCCCAAACGGACAGGGAAACACCATATATTTT	CASSPNGQGNTIYF
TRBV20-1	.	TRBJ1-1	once	TGCAGTGCCAGGGGTCTCCCCGAAGCTTTCTTT	CSARGLPEAFF
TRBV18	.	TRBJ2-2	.	TGTGCCAGCTCCTCGACCGGGGAGCTGTTTTTT	CASSSTGELFF
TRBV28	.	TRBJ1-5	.	TGTGCCAGCAGTTTCGGTAAATGGCAGGATAGCAATCAGCCCCAGCATTTT	CASSFGKWQDSNQPQHF
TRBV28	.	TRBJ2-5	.	TGTGCCAGCCACCAAAGCAAAGAGACCCAGTACTTC	CASHQSKETQYF
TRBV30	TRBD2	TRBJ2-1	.	TGTGCCTGGAGTGTACGAGCGGGGGGGTACAATGAGCAGTTCTTC	CAWSVRAGGYNEQFF
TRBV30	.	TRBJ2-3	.	TGTGCCTGGAGTCCCAGCGGGCGGGGCGCAGATACGCAGTATTTT	CAWSPSGRGADTQYF
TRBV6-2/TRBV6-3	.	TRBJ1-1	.	TGTGCCAGCAGCACGGGGGGTAATAGTGCTGAAGCTTTCTTT	CASSTGGNSAEAFF
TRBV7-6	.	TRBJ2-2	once	TGTGCCAGCAGCCCGAGGGGGGGTGAGGGGACCGGGGAGCTGTTTTTT	CASSPRGGEGTGELFF
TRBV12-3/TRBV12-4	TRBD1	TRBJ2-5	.	TGTGCCAGCAGCAGACAGGGCCAAGAGACCCAGTACTTC	CASSRQGQETQYF
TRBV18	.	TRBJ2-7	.	TGTGCCAGCTCACCAGGGTCAGGGAAGTCCTACGAGCAGTACTTC	CASSPGSGKSYEQYF
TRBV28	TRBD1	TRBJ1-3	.	TGTGCCAGCACACGACAGGGGGCGTCTGGAAACACCATATATTTT	CASTRQGASGNTIYF
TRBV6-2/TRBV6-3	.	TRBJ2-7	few	TGTGCCAGCAGTAACCCGGCCGGGGGAGGACGCGGCGAGCAGTACTTC	CASSNPAGGGRGEQYF
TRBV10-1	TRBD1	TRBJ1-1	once	TGCGCCAGCATCCTATCCGGCAGGGGGCTTTTTGGGACTGAAGCTTTCTTT	CASILSGRGLFGTEAFF